Below, 3 T cell receptor beta chains from the same sample are listed, as sequenced in a study of blood T cell repertoires in COVID-19. Method: immunoSEQ multiplex PCR; TCRdb's copy keeps in-frame clones and lacks some. Of about 480,000 clones listed, around 88% are singletons. The specimen was peripheral blood. Receptors originate from a woman aged 25 to 39 with acute or convalescent COVID-19.

The chain couples TRBV28 to TRBJ2-3; the D gene is possibly TRBD2 (5 bases). The V gene lost 5 bases and the J gene lost 0 bases, with 21 bases spanning the gap. This CDR3 has 18 amino acids. Looked up from germline, CDR1 is MDHEN and CDR2 is SYDVKM. The CDR3 nucleotides read TGTGCCAGCAGTCCACTGGGATCCAGCGGTGCTAGCACAGATACGCAGTATTTT. Its protein product is CASSPLGSSGASTDTQYF.

This clone is a singleton in its sample. This chain links TRBV30 with TRBJ1-4; 7 nucleotides agree with TRBD1. Germline V CDR1 and CDR2: GTSNPN, SVGIG (reference sequence). The CDR3 contains 15 residues. Unmatched junction bases numbered 11, after V lost 2 bases and J lost 8 bases. CDR3 DNA sequence: TGTGCCTGGAGTACTAAGACAGGGTTCTGGGAAAAACTGTTTTTT. Residues: CAWSTKTGFWEKLFF.

CDR3 residues: CASSVDGQGNEKLFF. The CDR3 nucleotides are TGTGCCAGCAGCGTAGATGGACAGGGAAATGAAAAACTGTTTTTT. The rearrangement uses TRBV9 and TRBJ1-4, with 8 bases fitting TRBD1. Looked up from germline, CDR1 is SGDLS and CDR2 is YYNGEE. The CDR3 is 15 residues long. Trimming took 0 bases from V and 5 from J; bases not matched to a gene: 3.